The 10 T cell receptor beta chains reported below all come from one sample, sequenced in a study of beta chain features in type 1 diabetes. Study-level points and caveats: Within each of all four CD4+ subsets, Type 1 diabetes patients had TCRB CDR3s that were moderately but significantly shorter.

These TCRs are of unknown antigen specificity. The whole isolated RNA underwent reverse transcription, so sequencing captured expressed TCRB transcripts. Clones were sequenced by immunoSEQ multiplex PCR, and TCRdb holds only the in-frame ones, with some missing. The table has around 44,000 clones, roughly 70% seen once; the top ten hold about 2%. Sequencing was done on a sample of Tregs from blood. These TCRs come from a woman aged 18-29 years with type 1 diabetes.

The chain links TRBV18 to TRBJ1-1, with a possible D match to TRBD1 (6 bases). Between the trimmed V and J ends, which lost 3 bases and 1 base, there was a span of 12 bases. The CDR3 runs to 15 residues. In germline, CDR1 is KGHSH, CDR2 LQKENI. This CDR3 reads CASSPMTGRNTEAFF. CDR3 nucleotide sequence: TGTGCCAGCTCACCCATGACAGGCCGGAACACTGAAGCTTTCTTT.

This clone was counted between two and nine times. The chain is built from TRBV11-2 and TRBJ2-7; no definite D call. The CDR3 contains 13 residues. Germline-derived CDR1 and CDR2 are SGHAT and FQNNGV. Trimming took 4 bases from V and 2 from J, leaving 9 bases between them. Here the CDR3 reads CASSSRPTYEQYF. For the CDR3, the DNA is TGTGCCAGCAGCTCCAGGCCCACCTACGAGCAGTACTTC.

The chain recombines TRBV6-1 with TRBJ2-1; 9 bases fit TRBD2. The CDR3 consists of 15 residues. Germline CDR1 MNHNS, CDR2 SASEGT. V shed 1 base and J 9 bases; nucleotides not matched to a gene: 7. The CDR3 reads CASSEGLAGSTEQFF. CDR3 nucleotides: TGTGCCAGCAGTGAAGGCCTAGCGGGATCAACTGAGCAGTTCTTC.

This chain connects TRBV15 to TRBJ2-1; TRBD2 matches 8 bases. Germline V gene data show CDR1 as LNHNV and CDR2 as YYDKDF (reference sequence). The junction had 8 bases not matched to a gene; V was cut back by 10 bases and J by 0 bases. The length of the CDR3 is 15 residues. CDR3 DNA: TGTGCCATTCCTAGCGGGCCAGGCTCCTACAATGAGCAGTTCTTC. Translated, it gives CAIPSGPGSYNEQFF.

V and J are TRBV7-2 and TRBJ2-7; unclear D gene. The V gene lost 6 bases and the J gene lost 4 bases, with 7 bases spanning the gap. The CDR3 sequence is 11 residues long. Germline assignment: CDR1 SGHTA and CDR2 FQGNSA. CDR3 nucleotide sequence: TGTGCCAGCAGTCCCTCGTACGAGCAGTACTTC. This encodes CASSPSYEQYF.

The gene calls are TRBV5-1 and TRBJ2-1, with 9 bases identical to TRBD2. Germline loops: CDR1 SGHRS, CDR2 YFSETQ. V lost 0 bases to trimming and J lost 6 bases; unmatched junction nucleotides: 4. The CDR3 has 15 amino acids. The CDR3 DNA reads TGCGCCAGCAGCTTGGATTCGACTAGCGGCAATGAGCAGTTCTTC. Its translation is CASSLDSTSGNEQFF.

There are a few counts of this clone. This chain uses TRBV18 with TRBJ1-2; D call uncertain. The V gene lost 0 bases and the J gene lost 8 bases, with 7 bases spanning the gap. Germline assignment: CDR1 KGHSH and CDR2 LQKENI. There are 12 residues in the CDR3. In DNA, the CDR3 is TGTGCCAGCTCACCACCGTCAGGAGGCTACACCTTC. Translating gives CASSPPSGGYTF.

V is TRBV19 and J is TRBJ2-3; 10 positions agree with TRBD2. The CDR3 has 16 amino acids. CDR1 LNHDA and CDR2 SQIVND come from the germline V gene (reference sequence). The trim removed 4 bases at V and 4 bases at J, leaving 8 bases unmatched. This CDR3 is CASSRPGLASADTQYF. CDR3 bases: TGTGCCAGTAGTAGGCCGGGACTAGCGTCGGCAGATACGCAGTATTTT.

This chain joins TRBV7-2 and TRBJ2-7; a possible D gene is TRBD2 (6 bases). Germline loops: CDR1 SGHTA, CDR2 FQGNSA. Trimming removed 5 bases from V and 3 bases from J, with 11 bases in between. This CDR3 is 13 amino acids long. The CDR3 loop reads CASSGGDFYEQYF. The CDR3 DNA is TGTGCCAGCAGCGGAGGGGACTTCTACGAGCAGTACTTC.

The chain joins TRBV7-9 to TRBJ2-1; TRBD2 aligns across 14 bases. The germline gives CDR1 SEHNR, CDR2 FQNEAQ (reference sequence). After removal of 3 bases from V and 8 bases from J, the junction contained 15 bases not matched to a gene. The length of the CDR3 is 19 residues. The CDR3 region has the DNA TGTGCCAGCAGCTTTCTAGTTCCGGGACTAGCGGGAGTTGTCGATGAGCAGTTCTTC. Its protein is CASSFLVPGLAGVVDEQFF.